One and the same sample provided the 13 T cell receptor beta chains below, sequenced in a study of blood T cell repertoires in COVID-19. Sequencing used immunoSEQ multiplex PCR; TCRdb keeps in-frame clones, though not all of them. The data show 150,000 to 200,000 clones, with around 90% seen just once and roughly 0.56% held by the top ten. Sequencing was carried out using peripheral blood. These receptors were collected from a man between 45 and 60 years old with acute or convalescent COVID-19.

The CDR3 sequence: CASSYPSLGTDTQYF. CDR3 DNA: TGTGCCAGCAGTTACCCTAGTCTCGGTACAGATACGCAGTATTTT. V gene TRBV6-2 or TRBV6-3 combines with J gene TRBJ2-3; D not certain. Trimming took off 2 bases at V and 3 bases at J, with 12 bases between the two ends. The V gene's germline CDR1 is MNHEY and CDR2 SVGEGT. This CDR3 has 15 amino acids.

CDR3 coding DNA: TGTGCCAGCAGCTTAGGTCTAGAAGGAGATACGCAGTATTTT. It encodes CASSLGLEGDTQYF. The chain recombines TRBV11-1 with TRBJ2-3; unclear D gene. V lost 1 base to trimming and J lost 5 bases, with 10 bases between them. The CDR3 covers 14 residues. The germline V gene encodes CDR1 SGHAT and CDR2 FQDESV (reference sequence).

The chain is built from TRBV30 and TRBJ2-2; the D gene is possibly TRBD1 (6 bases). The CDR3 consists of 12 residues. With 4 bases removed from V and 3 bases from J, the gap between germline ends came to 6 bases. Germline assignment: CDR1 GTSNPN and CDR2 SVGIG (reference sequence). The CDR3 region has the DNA TGTGCCTGGACAGGGGACACCGGGGAGCTGTTTTTT. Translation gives CAWTGDTGELFF.

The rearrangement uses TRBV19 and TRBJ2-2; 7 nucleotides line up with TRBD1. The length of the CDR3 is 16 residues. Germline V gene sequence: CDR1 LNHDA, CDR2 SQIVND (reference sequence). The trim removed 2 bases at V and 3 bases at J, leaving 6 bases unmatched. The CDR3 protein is CASSIIDRVHTGELFF. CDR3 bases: TGTGCCAGTAGTATAATTGACAGGGTACACACCGGGGAGCTGTTTTTT.

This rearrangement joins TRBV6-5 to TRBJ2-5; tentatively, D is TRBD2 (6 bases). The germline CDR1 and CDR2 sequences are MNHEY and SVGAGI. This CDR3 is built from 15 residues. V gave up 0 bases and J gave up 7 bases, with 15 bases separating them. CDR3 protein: CASSYSRQGGGTQYF. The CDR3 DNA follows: TGTGCCAGCAGTTACTCGAGGCAGGGAGGTGGGACCCAGTACTTC.

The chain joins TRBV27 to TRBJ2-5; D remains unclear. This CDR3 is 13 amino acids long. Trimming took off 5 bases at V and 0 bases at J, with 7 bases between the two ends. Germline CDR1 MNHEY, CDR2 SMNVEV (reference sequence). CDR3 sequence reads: CASSRRDQETQYF. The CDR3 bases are TGTGCCAGCAGTCGCCGGGACCAAGAGACCCAGTACTTC.

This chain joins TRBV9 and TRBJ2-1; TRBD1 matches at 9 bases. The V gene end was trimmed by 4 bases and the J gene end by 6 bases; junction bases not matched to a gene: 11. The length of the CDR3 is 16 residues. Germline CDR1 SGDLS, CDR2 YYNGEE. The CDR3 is CASSRITGGAFNEQFF. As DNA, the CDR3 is TGTGCCAGCAGCCGAATTACAGGGGGCGCTTTCAATGAGCAGTTCTTC.

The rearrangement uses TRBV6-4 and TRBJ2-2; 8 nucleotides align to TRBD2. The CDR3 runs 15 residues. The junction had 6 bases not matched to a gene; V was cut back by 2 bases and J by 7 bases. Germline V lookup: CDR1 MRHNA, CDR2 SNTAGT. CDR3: CASSDEAGAGGELFF. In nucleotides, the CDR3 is TGTGCCAGCAGTGACGAAGCGGGAGCGGGCGGGGAGCTGTTTTTT.

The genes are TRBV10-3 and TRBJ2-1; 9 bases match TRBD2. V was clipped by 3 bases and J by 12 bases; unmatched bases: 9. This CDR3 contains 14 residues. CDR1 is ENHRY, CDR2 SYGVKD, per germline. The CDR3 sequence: CAISDRGLAAGQFF. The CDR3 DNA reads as TGTGCCATCAGTGATAGGGGACTAGCTGCGGGGCAGTTCTTC.

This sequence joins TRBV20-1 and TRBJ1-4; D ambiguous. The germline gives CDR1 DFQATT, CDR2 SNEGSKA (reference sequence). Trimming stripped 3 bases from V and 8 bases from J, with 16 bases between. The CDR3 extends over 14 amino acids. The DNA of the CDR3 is TGCAGTGCTAGTTATGGTTCATCAGGAGAAAAACTGTTTTTT. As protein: CSASYGSSGEKLFF.

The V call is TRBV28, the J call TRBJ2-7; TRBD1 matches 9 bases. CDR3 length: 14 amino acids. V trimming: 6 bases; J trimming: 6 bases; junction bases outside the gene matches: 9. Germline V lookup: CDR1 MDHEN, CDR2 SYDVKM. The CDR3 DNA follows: TGTGCCAGCAGCACGGGACAGGGATTTATCGAGCAGTACGTC. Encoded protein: CASSTGQGFIEQYV.

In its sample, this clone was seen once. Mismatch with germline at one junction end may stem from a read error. CDR3 loop: CASTLAGSRGTGELFF. The CDR3 nucleotides read TGCGCCAGCACCTTGGCTGGGTCGCGGGGCACCGGGGAGCTGTTTTTT. The chain couples TRBV5-1 to TRBJ2-2; perhaps TRBD2 as D (6 bases). CDR1 SGHRS and CDR2 YFSETQ come from the germline V gene. This CDR3 has 16 amino acids.

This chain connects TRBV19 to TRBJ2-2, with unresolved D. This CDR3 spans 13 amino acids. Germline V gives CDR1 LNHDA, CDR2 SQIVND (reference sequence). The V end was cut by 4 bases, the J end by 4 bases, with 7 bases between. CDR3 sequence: CASSTSVTGELFF. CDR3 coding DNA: TGTGCCAGTAGTACCAGCGTCACCGGGGAGCTGTTTTTT.